Sequencing of this T cell receptor (beta chain) was carried out in a study of shared clonotypes between healthy human individuals. Adult Caucasians living in Nashville, Tennessee made up all of the donors. CD4+ cell separation produced CD45RA+ naive and CD45RA-negative memory subsets. Germline assignment: CDR1 SGHAT and CDR2 FQNNGV. The V end was cut by 7 bases, the J end by 8 bases, with 13 bases between. The CDR3 sequence is 12 residues long. Some clones are missing from TCRdb's copy, which holds only in-frame ones; the method was immunoSEQ multiplex PCR. The table includes 1.4 million to 1.5 million clones, 95% to 97% detected once.

The sequence derives from a young man in good health. The source material was naive CD4+ T cells sorted from blood. As for subset: CD45RA+ positively selected. This chain joins TRBV11-2 and TRBJ2-3; a possible D gene is TRBD2 (5 bases). CDR3 sequence: CASTPAGGTQYF. The CDR3 region has the DNA TGTGCCAGCACCCCTGCAGGAGGTACGCAGTATTTT.